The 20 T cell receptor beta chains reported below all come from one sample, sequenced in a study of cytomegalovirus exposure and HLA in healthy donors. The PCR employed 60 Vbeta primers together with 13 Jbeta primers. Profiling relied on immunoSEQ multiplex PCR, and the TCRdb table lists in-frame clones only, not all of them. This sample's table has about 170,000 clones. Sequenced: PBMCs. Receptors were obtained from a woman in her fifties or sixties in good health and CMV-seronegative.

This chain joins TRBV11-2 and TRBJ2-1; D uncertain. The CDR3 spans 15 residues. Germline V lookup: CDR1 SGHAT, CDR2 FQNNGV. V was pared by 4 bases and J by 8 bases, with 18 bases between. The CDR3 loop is CASSSTPTGGDEQFF. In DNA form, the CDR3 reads TGTGCCAGCAGCTCAACACCGACTGGCGGCGATGAGCAGTTCTTC. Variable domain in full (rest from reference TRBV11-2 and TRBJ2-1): EAGVAQSPRYKIIEKRQSVAFWCNPISGHATLYWYQQILGQGPKLLIQFQNNGVVDDSQLPKDRFSAERLKGVDSTLKIQPAKLEDSAVYLCASSSTPTGGDEQFFGPGTRLTVL.

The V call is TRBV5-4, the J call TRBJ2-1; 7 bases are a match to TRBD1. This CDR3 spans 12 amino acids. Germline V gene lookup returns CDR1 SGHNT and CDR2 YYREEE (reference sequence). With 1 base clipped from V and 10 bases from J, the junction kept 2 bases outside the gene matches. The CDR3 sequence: CASSLRGHEQFF. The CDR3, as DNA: TGTGCCAGCAGCTTGAGGGGGCACGAGCAGTTCTTC.

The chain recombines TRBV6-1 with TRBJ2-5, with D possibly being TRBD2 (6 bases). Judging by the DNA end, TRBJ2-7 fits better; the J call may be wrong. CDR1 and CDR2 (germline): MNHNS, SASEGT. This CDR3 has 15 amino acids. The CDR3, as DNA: TGTGCCAGCAGTGAAAGGGACTCCGGCTCCTACGAGCAGTACTTC. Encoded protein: CASSERDSGSYEQYF.

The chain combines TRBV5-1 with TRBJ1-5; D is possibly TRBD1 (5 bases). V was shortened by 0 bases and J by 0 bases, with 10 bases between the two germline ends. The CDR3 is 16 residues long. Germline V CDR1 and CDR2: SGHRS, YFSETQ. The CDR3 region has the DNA TGCGCCAGCAGCTTGGGGGCAGGGAATAGCAATCAGCCCCAGCATTTT. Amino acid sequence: CASSLGAGNSNQPQHF.

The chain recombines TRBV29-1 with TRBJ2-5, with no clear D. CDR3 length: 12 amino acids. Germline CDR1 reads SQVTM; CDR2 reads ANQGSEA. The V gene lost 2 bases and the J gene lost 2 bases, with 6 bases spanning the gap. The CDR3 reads CSVELGQETQYF. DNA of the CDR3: TGCAGCGTTGAACTAGGTCAAGAGACCCAGTACTTC.

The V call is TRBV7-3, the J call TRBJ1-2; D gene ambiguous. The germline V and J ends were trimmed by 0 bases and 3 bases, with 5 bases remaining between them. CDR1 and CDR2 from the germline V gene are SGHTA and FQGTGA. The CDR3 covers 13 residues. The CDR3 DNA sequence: TGTGCCAGCAGCTTAACCCGAGACTATGGCTACACCTTC. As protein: CASSLTRDYGYTF.

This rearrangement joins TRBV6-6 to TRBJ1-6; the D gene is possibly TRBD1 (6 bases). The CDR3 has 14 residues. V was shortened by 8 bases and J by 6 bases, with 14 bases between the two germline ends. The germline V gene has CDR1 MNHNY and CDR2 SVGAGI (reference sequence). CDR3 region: CASSRQDVNSPLHF. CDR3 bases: TGTGCCAGCTCGAGACAGGACGTTAATTCACCCCTCCACTTT.

CDR3 amino acids: CATSRGGGMRGYTF. The CDR3 DNA reads TGTGCCACCAGCAGGGGAGGGGGGATGCGGGGCTACACCTTC. The rearrangement joins TRBV15 to TRBJ1-2, with D possibly TRBD1 on 6 matching bases. This CDR3 is built from 14 residues. Germline CDR1 and CDR2: LNHNV and YYDKDF (reference sequence). The V gene lost 3 bases and the J gene lost 8 bases, with 16 bases spanning the gap. Full variable domain (missing parts from reference TRBV15 and TRBJ1-2): DAMVIQNPRYQVTQFGKPVTLSCSQTLNHNVMYWYQQKSSQAPKLLFHYYDKDFNNEADTPDNFQSRRPNTSFCFLDIRSPGLGDTAMYLCATSRGGGMRGYTFGSGTRLTVV.

CDR3 sequence: CASSPSGNYEQYF. The CDR3 nucleotides are TGTGCCAGCTCACCCTCCGGGAACTACGAGCAGTACTTC. The rearrangement joins TRBV18 to TRBJ2-7; D might be TRBD2 (5 bases). Germline-derived CDR1 and CDR2 are KGHSH and LQKENI. The CDR3 has 13 residues. V lost 3 bases and J lost 3, with 9 bases in between.

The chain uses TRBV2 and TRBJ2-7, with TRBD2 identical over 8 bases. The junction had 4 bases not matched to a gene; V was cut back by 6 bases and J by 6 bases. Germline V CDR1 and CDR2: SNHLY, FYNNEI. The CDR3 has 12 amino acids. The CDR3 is CASSGGASEQYF. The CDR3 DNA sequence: TGTGCCAGCAGCGGGGGGGCGAGCGAGCAGTACTTC.

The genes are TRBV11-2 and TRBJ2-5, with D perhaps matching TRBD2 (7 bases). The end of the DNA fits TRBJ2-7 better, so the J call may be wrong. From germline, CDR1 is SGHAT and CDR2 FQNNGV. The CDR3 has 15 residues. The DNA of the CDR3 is TGTGCCAGCAGCCCACGGGGGGCGCTCCAGTCCGAGCAGTACTTC. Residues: CASSPRGALQSEQYF.

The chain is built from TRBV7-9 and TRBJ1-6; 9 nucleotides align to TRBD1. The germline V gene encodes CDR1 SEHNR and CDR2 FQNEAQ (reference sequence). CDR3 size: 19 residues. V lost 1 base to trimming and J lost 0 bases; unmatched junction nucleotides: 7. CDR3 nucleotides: TGTGCCAGCAGCTTAGGGGGGACAGGGAAGAGCTCCTATAATTCACCCCTCCACTTT. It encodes CASSLGGTGKSSYNSPLHF.

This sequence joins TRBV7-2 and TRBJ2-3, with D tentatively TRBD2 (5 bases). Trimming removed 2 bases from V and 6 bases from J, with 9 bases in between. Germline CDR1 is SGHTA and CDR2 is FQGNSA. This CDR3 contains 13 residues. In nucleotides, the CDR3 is TGTGCCAGCAGCTTACCCGGGGTTGATACGCAGTATTTT. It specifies CASSLPGVDTQYF.

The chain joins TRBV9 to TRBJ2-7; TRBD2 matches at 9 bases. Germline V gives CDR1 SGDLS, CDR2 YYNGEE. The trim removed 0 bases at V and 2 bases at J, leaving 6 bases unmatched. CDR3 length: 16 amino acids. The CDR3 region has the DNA TGTGCCAGCAGCGTAGGCCTAGCGGGAAGGACCTACGAGCAGTACTTC. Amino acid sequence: CASSVGLAGRTYEQYF.

This chain's CDR3 is CASSLVWAGQADTQYF. DNA for the CDR3: TGCGCCAGCAGCTTGGTATGGGCGGGACAGGCAGATACGCAGTATTTT. The chain carries TRBV5-1 and TRBJ2-3; 8 bases fit TRBD1. Germline assignment: CDR1 SGHRS and CDR2 YFSETQ. The V gene end was trimmed by 0 bases and the J gene end by 4 bases; junction bases not matched to a gene: 7. The CDR3 runs 16 residues.

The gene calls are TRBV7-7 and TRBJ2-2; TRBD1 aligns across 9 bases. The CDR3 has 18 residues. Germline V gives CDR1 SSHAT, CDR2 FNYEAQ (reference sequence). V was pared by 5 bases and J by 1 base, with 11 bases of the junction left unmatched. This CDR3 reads CASSSRYRGRRNTGELFF. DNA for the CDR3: TGTGCCAGCAGCAGCCGATACAGGGGGCGCAGGAACACCGGGGAGCTGTTTTTT.

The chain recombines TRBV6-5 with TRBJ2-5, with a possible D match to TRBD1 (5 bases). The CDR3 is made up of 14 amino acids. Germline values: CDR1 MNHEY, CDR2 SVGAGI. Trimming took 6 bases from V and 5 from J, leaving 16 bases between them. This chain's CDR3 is CASRAQGQAETQYF. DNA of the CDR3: TGTGCCAGCAGGGCCCAGGGTCAGGCGGAGACCCAGTACTTC.

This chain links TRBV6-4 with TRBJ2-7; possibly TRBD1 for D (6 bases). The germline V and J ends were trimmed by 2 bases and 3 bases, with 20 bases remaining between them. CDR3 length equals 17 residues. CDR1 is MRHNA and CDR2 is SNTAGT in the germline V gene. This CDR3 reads CASSDICIGQGSYEQYF. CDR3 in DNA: TGTGCCAGCAGTGACATCTGTATTGGGCAGGGGAGCTACGAGCAGTACTTC.

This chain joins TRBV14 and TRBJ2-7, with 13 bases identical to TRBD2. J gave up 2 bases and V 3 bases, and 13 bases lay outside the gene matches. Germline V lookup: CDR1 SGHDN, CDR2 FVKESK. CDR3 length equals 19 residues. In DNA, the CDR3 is TGTGCCAGCAGCCACTCCGGGACTAGCGGGATAAAGGCCACCTACGAGCAGTACTTC. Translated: CASSHSGTSGIKATYEQYF.

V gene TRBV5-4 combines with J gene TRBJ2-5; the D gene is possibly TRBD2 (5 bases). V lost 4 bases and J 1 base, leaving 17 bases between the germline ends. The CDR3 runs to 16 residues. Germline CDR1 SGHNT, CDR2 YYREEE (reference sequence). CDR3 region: CASSLVFGGSQETQYF. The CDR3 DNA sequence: TGTGCCAGCAGCCTGGTTTTCGGAGGAAGCCAAGAGACCCAGTACTTC.